A selection of T cell receptor beta chains follows, all from one sample in a study of blood T cells in healthy people across ages. TCRdb passed the 5' RACE reads through MiXCR, listing each CDR3 protein once. This sample has roughly 650,000 distinct CDR3 sequences, with less than 40% found just once. Material: blood. All receptors derive from a woman aged 80 or over in good health. Both conserved end residues are part of each CDR3. Not every row has a clone size; where given, it reads once, few, many or a size class.

clone_size	v_call	j_call	cdr3_aa
many	TRBV15	TRBJ1-1	CATSRDQGAYTEAFF
many	TRBV4-1	TRBJ1-1	CASSQGGGRGRTEAFF
NA	TRBV6-1	TRBJ2-5	CASKTRSGPNPGVQETQYF
NA	TRBV19	NA	CASSRLAGSYEQYF
few	TRBV5-5	TRBJ1-1	CASSLVAGRGTEAFF
NA	TRBV27	TRBJ1-4	CASSGTGAFFGKLFF
many	TRBV7-3	TRBJ2-7	CASSLAGGYNEQYF
many	TRBV15	TRBJ2-1	CATSRDALATYNEQFF
many	TRBV20-1	TRBJ2-5	CSAPSGRGLLETQYF
many	TRBV29-1	TRBJ1-1	CSVEAPGVNTEAFF
NA	TRBV28	TRBJ2-4	CASSRGGGPYKQYF
many	TRBV20-1	TRBJ1-5	CSAPQGLNQPQHF
NA	TRBV6-2/TRBV6-3	TRBJ1-3	CASSYLRDASSGNTIYF
NA	TRBV20-1	TRBJ2-7	CSAPGLGSYGQYF
NA	TRBV7-9	TRBJ2-3	CASSPQGTSTDTQYF
many	TRBV6-6	TRBJ1-6	CASSRGNRVEANSPLHF
many	TRBV6-4	TRBJ2-5	CASSPNGGWPQETQYF
many	TRBV30	TRBJ2-7	CACGQTDYEQYF
many	TRBV6-1	TRBJ1-5	CASSDSGRQPQHF
NA	TRBV6-1	TRBJ2-3	CASSEYTGTGGFPDTQYF
many	TRBV28	TRBJ2-3	CASGLTDTQYF
once	TRBV7-9	TRBJ2-7	CASSPSGTTNEQYF
many	TRBV6-2/TRBV6-3	TRBJ2-1	CASSSLGTAREGEQFF
many	TRBV10-3	TRBJ2-7	CAISVDRPYEQYF
many	TRBV5-5	TRBJ2-5	CASSLAFGQGETQYF
NA	TRBV20-1	TRBJ2-7	CSASHPGQGFSYEQYF